This T cell receptor beta chain was found in a study of blood T cell dynamics during melanoma immunotherapy. The sample's time point: pre-treatment baseline. Each bulk PBMC sample had approximately 400 ng DNA loaded. Repertoires were generated with immunoSEQ multiplex PCR, while TCRdb's copy carries only in-frame clones and drops some. The table has fewer than 16,000 clones, 70% to 90% seen once. This CDR3 is built from 13 residues. The germline V gene has CDR1 SGHRS and CDR2 YFSETQ. V lost 3 bases and J 7 bases, leaving 11 bases between the germline ends. The sequence was obtained from a human donor with melanoma. The chain carries TRBV5-1 and TRBJ2-4; D call uncertain. Here the sequenced sample was blood, taken from a patient treated with checkpoint blockade. CDR3 sequence reads: CASSWDSWNIQYF. In DNA form, the CDR3 reads TGCGCCAGCAGCTGGGATTCATGGAACATTCAGTACTTC.